The T cell receptor (beta chain) described here comes from a study of T cell clonality in common variable immunodeficiency. Study-level findings and limits: TCRbeta clonality was increased in CVID versus healthy controls. Compared with controls, CVID subjects had fewer shared TCRbeta clones.

Germline CDR1 reads SNHLY; CDR2 reads FYNNEI. J gave up 6 bases and V 1 base, and 2 bases lay outside the gene matches. The CDR3 spans 13 residues. Clones were read by immunoSEQ multiplex PCR, and TCRdb kept only the in-frame ones, dropping some. The sample has about 39,000 clones, none seen only once. This clone was recorded at least ten times. As yet, its antigen is unknown. The observed sequence ends 3 residues before the CDR3 terminus, with the missing tail filled in from the germline J gene. Donors gave roughly 5 to 8.5 ml heparinized peripheral whole blood. This clonotype originated in a person aged 18 to 69 in good health. This chain connects TRBV2 to TRBJ2-5; the match to TRBD1 covers 7 bases. The source material was peripheral blood mononuclear cells. Incomplete CDR3 DNA: TGTGCCAGCAGTGAAGAGAGGGGGCAGACC. Its protein product is CASSEERGQT. The complete CDR3 reads CASSEERGQTQYF.